A single T cell receptor (beta chain) is shown here with its context. Its antigen is unknown. Single viable CD3+CD4+CD8-CD45RO+ cells were sorted as the memory CD4+ T cells. CMV serostatus came from serum IgG against pp150, pp28, p38, p52. After thawing, CD4+ T cells were positively selected. The data were taken from a study of memory CD4+ T cells and cytomegalovirus serostatus. Study at large: Of the healthy Belgian adults, several were CMV seropositive and approximately 25 seronegative. Broader study findings: Each of approximately 73 CMV-associated TCRbeta sequences occurred in one to five individuals.

Germline loops: CDR1 SGHTA, CDR2 FQGNSA. CDR3 length: 17 residues. Unmatched junction bases numbered 10, after V lost 4 bases and J lost 2 bases. TCRdb's table, derived via immunoSEQ multiplex PCR, lists solely in-frame clones and lacks some. The sample yields about 82,000 clones, 80% seen once. Sequenced material: memory CD4+ T cells from blood. The TCR was taken from an adult in good health and CMV-seronegative. The J gene is TRBJ1-4, the V gene TRBV7-2; 7 bases match TRBD1. CDR3 bases: TGTGCCAGCAGCTCAAAAATGACAGGGCGCACTAATGAAAAACTGTTTTTT. Protein sequence: CASSSKMTGRTNEKLFF.